The text below deals with one T cell receptor beta chain. The V gene lost 5 bases and the J gene lost 6 bases, with 13 bases spanning the gap. Per the germline V gene, CDR1 is MNHEY and CDR2 is SMNVEV (reference sequence). The CDR3 length is 14 residues. The entry originates in a study of blood T cell repertoires in COVID-19. Study-level information: From the United States, Italy and Spain came samples of acute and convalescent COVID-19.

Authors' analysis steps: Amplification with reference gene primers provided the estimates of nucleated cell counts. The repertoire was sequenced with immunoSEQ multiplex PCR; TCRdb's copy has only in-frame clones and lacks some. The V and J calls and clone size come from that table; D and trimming were worked out from the DNA. This table has under 200,000 clones, 65% to 85% appearing once. The sequence was obtained from a woman aged 70 to 79 who had recovered from COVID-19. The chain combines TRBV27 with TRBJ2-2, with D hard to call. The sample was peripheral blood. CDR3 bases: TGTGCCAGCAGTCCATTGGGCCGTGCCGGGGAGCTGTTTTTT. It encodes CASSPLGRAGELFF.